This is a list of T cell receptor beta chains from one sample in a study of blood T cell repertoires in COVID-19. TCRdb keeps only in-frame clones here, not all; method: immunoSEQ multiplex PCR. In the table there are about 270,000 clones, 88% of which are singletons. The sequenced material came from peripheral blood. The source of these receptors is a man aged 60-69 years who had recovered from COVID-19. Both conserved end residues are part of each CDR3. A D gene is named only where the DNA matches it firmly. Size tells how often a clone was seen (once, few, many) or the class of an expanded clone, and some rows leave it out.

CDR3 DNA	CDR3 protein	J gene	CDR3 length	clone size	V gene	D gene
TGTGCCAGCAGCTTAACGGGGCCTAGGGGCCAAGAGACCCAGTACTTC	CASSLTGPRGQETQYF	TRBJ2-5	16	NA	TRBV7-3	NA
TGTGCCAGCAGCAGGAGTGGGAGGGCCCAATTGAATGAGCAGTTCTTC	CASSRSGRAQLNEQFF	TRBJ2-1	16	NA	TRBV9	TRBD2
TGTGCCACCAGCCCGCGGGGGTTGAACACCGGGGAGCTGTTTTTT	CATSPRGLNTGELFF	TRBJ2-2	15	NA	TRBV15	TRBD2
TGTGCCAGCTCACCTACAGGGACCTTCTGGCAAGCTTTCTTT	CASSPTGTFWQAFF	TRBJ1-1	14	few	TRBV18	NA
TGTGCCAGCAGCATGACAGGGAGCTCCCCAACTAATGAAAAACTGTTTTTT	CASSMTGSSPTNEKLFF	TRBJ1-4	17	NA	TRBV5-6	TRBD1
TGTGCCAGCGGGGGCCGACAGAACTTCTACGAGCAGTACTTC	CASGGRQNFYEQYF	TRBJ2-7	14	NA	TRBV13	NA
TGTGCCAGCAGCCTGGAGGGACAGTACACTGAAGCTTTCTTT	CASSLEGQYTEAFF	TRBJ1-1	14	NA	TRBV28	TRBD1
TGTGCCAGCAGCTCTGGTAGGACAGGGTTTAATTCACCCCTCCACTTT	CASSSGRTGFNSPLHF	TRBJ1-6	16	NA	TRBV5-4	TRBD1
TGCGCCAGCAGCCTACCAGGGTCGGGAAACACCATATATTTT	CASSLPGSGNTIYF	TRBJ1-3	14	NA	TRBV5-1	NA
TGCGCCAGCAGCCAAGAAAGGAGGGGGCCGGGGAACACTGAAGCTTTCTTT	CASSQERRGPGNTEAFF	TRBJ1-1	17	NA	TRBV4-1	TRBD1
TGTGCCAGTAGTACGTGGGGACAGGGCAACACCGGGGAGCTGTTTTTT	CASSTWGQGNTGELFF	TRBJ2-2	16	once	TRBV19	TRBD1
TGTGCCAGCAGCTTAGCGAGGGGGTTAAATGAAAAACTGTTTTTT	CASSLARGLNEKLFF	TRBJ1-4	15	NA	TRBV7-2	NA
TGTGCCAGCAGTGAAGCGCTAGGAGGTGAAGCTTTCTTT	CASSEALGGEAFF	TRBJ1-1	13	NA	TRBV2	NA
TGTGCCAGCAGCGTAGCCAGACAGGGCAACACCGGGGAGCTGTTTTTT	CASSVARQGNTGELFF	TRBJ2-2	16	NA	TRBV9	TRBD1
TGTGCCAGCAGCTCGAAACTAGCGGGGAGAGATACGCAGTATTTT	CASSSKLAGRDTQYF	TRBJ2-3	15	NA	TRBV5-4	TRBD2
TGTGCCAGCAGCCCGGGACTTACTAGCACAGATACGCAGTATTTT	CASSPGLTSTDTQYF	TRBJ2-3	15	once	TRBV5-6	NA
TGTGCCAGCTCACCATCGGGACAGAGCACCGGGGAGCTGTTTTTT	CASSPSGQSTGELFF	TRBJ2-2	15	NA	TRBV18	TRBD1
TGTGCCAGCAGTACAGTGACAGGGATGAACACTGAAGCTTTCTTT	CASSTVTGMNTEAFF	TRBJ1-1	15	NA	TRBV27	TRBD1
TGTGCCAGCAGTCGGGACAGCTCTAGCACAGATACGCAGTATTTT	CASSRDSSSTDTQYF	TRBJ2-3	15	once	TRBV7-8	TRBD1
TGTGCCAGCAGCATCCGAGGGAGACTACAACTTAATGAAAAACTGTTTTTT	CASSIRGRLQLNEKLFF	TRBJ1-4	17	NA	TRBV21-1	NA
TGTGCCAGCAGCCCACGGACTAATCGCGGATACAATGAGCAGTTCTTC	CASSPRTNRGYNEQFF	TRBJ2-1	16	NA	TRBV7-9	NA
TGTGCCAGCAGGCGGGACAGGGATGACAATCAGCCCCAGCATTTT	CASRRDRDDNQPQHF	TRBJ1-5	15	NA	TRBV27	TRBD1
TGCGCCAGCAGCGCAACCGGGACACCCTACGAGCAGTACTTC	CASSATGTPYEQYF	TRBJ2-7	14	NA	TRBV5-1	NA
TGTGCCAGTAGGGACACGATAAACAATGAGCAGTTCTTC	CASRDTINNEQFF	TRBJ2-1	13	NA	TRBV19	NA
TGTGCCAGCAGCTCATCCTATAATTCACCCCTCCACTTT	CASSSSYNSPLHF	TRBJ1-6	13	few	TRBV11-3	NA
TGTGCCAGCAGCGCGAAGGGACTAGCGGGTGAGACAGATACGCAGTATTTT	CASSAKGLAGETDTQYF	TRBJ2-3	17	NA	TRBV5-5	TRBD2
TGTGCCAGCAGCCAATTAACGGGGGGTAACGAGCAGTACTTC	CASSQLTGGNEQYF	TRBJ2-7	14	NA	TRBV14	TRBD2
TGTGCCAGCAGCCTTAATCGGAATCAGCCCCAGCATTTT	CASSLNRNQPQHF	TRBJ1-5	13	NA	TRBV6-5	NA
TGTGCCAGCAGCGGACTAGCGGTCGACGCGGATACGCAGTATTTT	CASSGLAVDADTQYF	TRBJ2-3	15	NA	TRBV9	TRBD2
TGTGCCAGCAGGTGGGGACAACATAATTCACCCCTCCACTTT	CASRWGQHNSPLHF	TRBJ1-6	14	NA	TRBV6-5	NA
TGTGCCAGCAGCTCGGGTTTGGGACAGGGGGTCTACGAGCAGTACTTC	CASSSGLGQGVYEQYF	TRBJ2-7	16	once	TRBV5-6	TRBD1
TGTGCCAGCAGCTTAGCGCTGGAGGGTGGAAACACCATATATTTT	CASSLALEGGNTIYF	TRBJ1-3	15	NA	TRBV7-9	NA
TGTGCCAGCAGCTTAGGCATGAACACTGAAGCTTTCTTT	CASSLGMNTEAFF	TRBJ1-1	13	NA	TRBV7-3	NA